A selection of T cell receptor beta chains follows, all from one sample in a study of regulatory T cells in long-lasting Graves disease. A single record per CDR3 protein comes from TCRdb applying MiXCR to the multiplex PCR reads. Among about 200,000 distinct CDR3 sequences listed, roughly a fifth were seen once. These sequences were also reported in another study, on T cells in Graves' hyperthyroidism and ophthalmopathy.

This material consisted of peripheral blood mononuclear cells (PBMCs), taken at new diagnosis, from a patient treated with antithyroid drugs. Receptors originate from a woman aged 25-40 years with Graves disease. Both conserved end residues are part of each CDR3. D genes are given only for firm matches. Some rows mark clone size as missing; the rest say once, few, many or name a class of expanded clone.

CDR3nt | CDR3aa | d_gene | len | abundance | j_gene | v_gene
TGTGCCAGCAGTTCCGCGACGGGGATCTATGGCTACACCTTC | CASSSATGIYGYTF | . | 14 | many | TRBJ1-2 | TRBV12-3/TRBV12-4
TGTGCCAGCAGTCCCCGGGACTATGGCTACACCTTC | CASSPRDYGYTF | . | 12 | many | TRBJ1-2 | TRBV7-9
TGTGCCAGCAGTTTTCTCTCGGCCGGCGGGACTGAAGCTTTCTTT | CASSFLSAGGTEAFF | . | 15 | many | TRBJ1-1 | TRBV28
TGTGCCAGCAGCTTAGCGCGGGGGGTCACAGATACGCAGTATTTT | CASSLARGVTDTQYF | TRBD2 | 15 | many | TRBJ2-3 | TRBV7-9
TGCAGCGTTGAAATAGGGTCCCATGAGCAGTTCTTC | CSVEIGSHEQFF | . | 12 | many | TRBJ2-1 | TRBV29-1
TGCAGTGCTAGAGGTGGACAGGGGGCCAATCCTGGCTACACCTTC | CSARGGQGANPGYTF | TRBD1 | 15 | . | TRBJ1-2 | TRBV20-1
TGTGCCAGCAGCAGGACTAGCGGATACTACAATGAGCAGTTCTTC | CASSRTSGYYNEQFF | TRBD2 | 15 | . | TRBJ2-1 | TRBV5-8
TGTGCCAGCAGCAATGGGGGGTCTGGAAACACCATATATTTT | CASSNGGSGNTIYF | . | 14 | many | TRBJ1-3 | TRBV12-3/TRBV12-4
TGTGCCAGCAGCCCCTCGGGACCAACTGAAGCTTTCTTT | CASSPSGPTEAFF | . | 13 | few | TRBJ1-1 | TRBV7-3
TGTGCCTGGAGCAGACTAGCGGTCCAAGAGACCCAGTACTTC | CAWSRLAVQETQYF | TRBD2 | 14 | few | TRBJ2-5 | TRBV30
TGCGCCAGCAGAGGAGGAAGCGGGAGGGGGACCGGGGAGCTGTTTTTT | CASRGGSGRGTGELFF | TRBD2 | 16 | many | TRBJ2-2 | TRBV10-2
TGTGCCAGCAGTCAAGCGGGGGGCTCAGGAAACACCATATATTTT | CASSQAGGSGNTIYF | . | 15 | many | TRBJ1-3 | TRBV12-3/TRBV12-4
TGTGCCAGCAGTCCCAAACTCCTAGATTGGCGGCTCAACAATGAGCAGTTCTTC | CASSPKLLDWRLNNEQFF | . | 18 | many | TRBJ2-1 | TRBV12-3/TRBV12-4
TGTGCCAGCAGTCCAACGGGCTGGGCAGGTAAGGACGAGCAGTACTTC | CASSPTGWAGKDEQYF | . | 16 | many | TRBJ2-7 | TRBV27
TGTGCCAGCAGTTACCACCGGAGTTATAATTCACCCCTCCACTTT | CASSYHRSYNSPLHF | . | 15 | few | TRBJ1-6 | TRBV6-9
TGTGCCAGCAGTAACGGGGGGGGCGGCAATGATCAGTGCTTC | CASSNGGGGNDQCF | TRBD2 | 14 | . | TRBJ2-1 | TRBV28
TGTGCCAGCAGTTCTACAGGGATAACCTACAATGAGCAGTTCTTC | CASSSTGITYNEQFF | . | 15 | . | TRBJ2-1 | TRBV28
TGTGCCAGCAGTTTCTCTGCGGGCTATAGCACAGATACGCAGTATTTT | CASSFSAGYSTDTQYF | . | 16 | . | TRBJ2-3 | TRBV28
TGTGCCATCAGTCTTGGGACTAGGAACTACGAGCAGTACTTC | CAISLGTRNYEQYF | TRBD2 | 14 | . | TRBJ2-7 | TRBV28
TGTGCCAGTAGTATAGTTTCAGGTGGGCACACTGAAGCTTTCTTT | CASSIVSGGHTEAFF | . | 15 | many | TRBJ1-1 | TRBV19
TGTGCCAGTAGTATAGTTTCCGGTCAGCCCAATCAGCCCCAGCATTTT | CASSIVSGQPNQPQHF | . | 16 | many | TRBJ1-5 | TRBV19
TGTGCCAGCAAGCGACTAGCGGGGGGCCGGGAGACCCAGTACTTC | CASKRLAGGRETQYF | TRBD2 | 15 | . | TRBJ2-5 | TRBV2
TGCAGCGTTGAATTGACTAGCGGGGGGGTCAGCGATGAGCAGTTCTTC | CSVELTSGGVSDEQFF | TRBD2 | 16 | many | TRBJ2-1 | TRBV29-1
TGTGCCAGCAGCCCCTATGAGGGGGATCACTATGGCTACACCTTC | CASSPYEGDHYGYTF | . | 15 | . | TRBJ1-2 | TRBV6-1
TGTGCCAGCAGCTTTCTAAGTATACAGGGGGCTGAGACCCAGTACTTC | CASSFLSIQGAETQYF | TRBD1 | 16 | . | TRBJ2-5 | TRBV7-9
TGTGCCAGCTCAGGGGGTAATCAGCCCCAGCATTTT | CASSGGNQPQHF | TRBD1 | 12 | many | TRBJ1-5 | TRBV6-2/TRBV6-3
TGTGCCACCAGCAGAGATTTCTCACCCCTCCACTTT | CATSRDFSPLHF | . | 12 | many | TRBJ1-6 | TRBV15
TGCGCCAGCAGTGAGTCTACTAGCGGCTACGGGGCAGATACGCAGTATTTT | CASSESTSGYGADTQYF | TRBD2 | 17 | . | TRBJ2-3 | TRBV10-1
TGTGCCAGCAGTGAGGGCACCGGGGAGCTGTTTTTT | CASSEGTGELFF | . | 12 | few | TRBJ2-2 | TRBV6-4
TGTGCCAGCAGCCCTCGGCTAGCGGGAGGTAGAGAGACCCAGTACTTC | CASSPRLAGGRETQYF | TRBD2 | 16 | . | TRBJ2-5 | TRBV7-9
TGTGCCAGCAGCGGGAGCCTGCACTTGGGACTAGCGGGAGTTGGGACAGATACGCAGTATTTT | CASSGSLHLGLAGVGTDTQYF | TRBD2 | 21 | many | TRBJ2-3 | TRBV9
TGCAGTGCTAGAGTAAGGAGGGAGGGCCTCTCTGGGGCCAACGTCCTGACTTTC | CSARVRREGLSGANVLTF | TRBD2 | 18 | many | TRBJ2-6 | TRBV20-1
TGTGCCAGCAGCATAGACAGGTCCCAAGGCTACACCTTC | CASSIDRSQGYTF | . | 13 | many | TRBJ1-2 | TRBV7-2